This T cell receptor beta chain was recovered during a study of post-analysis software for immune sequencing data. Findings and caveats of the study: About 5 TRBV segments, including TRBV5-6, TRBV5-1 and TRBV20-1, were more frequent in patients than controls. Comparison with controls showed significantly lower normalized Chao1 diversity in multiple sclerosis patients.

Only one count was recorded for this clonotype. Its antigen remains unidentified. TCR beta libraries were prepared from cDNA with unique molecular identifiers. TCRdb re-called the PCR reads through MiXCR, storing one row per CDR3 protein. The sample has under 900,000 distinct CDR3 sequences, roughly 58% seen once. The V and J ends lost 0 bases and 2 bases, in that order; junction bases with no gene match: 8. Germline lookup yields CDR1 DFQATT and CDR2 SNEGSKA (reference sequence). CDR3 size: 16 residues. This sequence originates from a girl aged 10 to 17 with multiple sclerosis. The source material was blood. The chain carries TRBV20-1 and TRBJ2-5, with TRBD2 matching over 8 bases. CDR3 bases: TGCAGTGCTAGAGATGGGGGACTAGTCCTACAAGAGACCCAGTACTTC. Translated, it gives CSARDGGLVLQETQYF.